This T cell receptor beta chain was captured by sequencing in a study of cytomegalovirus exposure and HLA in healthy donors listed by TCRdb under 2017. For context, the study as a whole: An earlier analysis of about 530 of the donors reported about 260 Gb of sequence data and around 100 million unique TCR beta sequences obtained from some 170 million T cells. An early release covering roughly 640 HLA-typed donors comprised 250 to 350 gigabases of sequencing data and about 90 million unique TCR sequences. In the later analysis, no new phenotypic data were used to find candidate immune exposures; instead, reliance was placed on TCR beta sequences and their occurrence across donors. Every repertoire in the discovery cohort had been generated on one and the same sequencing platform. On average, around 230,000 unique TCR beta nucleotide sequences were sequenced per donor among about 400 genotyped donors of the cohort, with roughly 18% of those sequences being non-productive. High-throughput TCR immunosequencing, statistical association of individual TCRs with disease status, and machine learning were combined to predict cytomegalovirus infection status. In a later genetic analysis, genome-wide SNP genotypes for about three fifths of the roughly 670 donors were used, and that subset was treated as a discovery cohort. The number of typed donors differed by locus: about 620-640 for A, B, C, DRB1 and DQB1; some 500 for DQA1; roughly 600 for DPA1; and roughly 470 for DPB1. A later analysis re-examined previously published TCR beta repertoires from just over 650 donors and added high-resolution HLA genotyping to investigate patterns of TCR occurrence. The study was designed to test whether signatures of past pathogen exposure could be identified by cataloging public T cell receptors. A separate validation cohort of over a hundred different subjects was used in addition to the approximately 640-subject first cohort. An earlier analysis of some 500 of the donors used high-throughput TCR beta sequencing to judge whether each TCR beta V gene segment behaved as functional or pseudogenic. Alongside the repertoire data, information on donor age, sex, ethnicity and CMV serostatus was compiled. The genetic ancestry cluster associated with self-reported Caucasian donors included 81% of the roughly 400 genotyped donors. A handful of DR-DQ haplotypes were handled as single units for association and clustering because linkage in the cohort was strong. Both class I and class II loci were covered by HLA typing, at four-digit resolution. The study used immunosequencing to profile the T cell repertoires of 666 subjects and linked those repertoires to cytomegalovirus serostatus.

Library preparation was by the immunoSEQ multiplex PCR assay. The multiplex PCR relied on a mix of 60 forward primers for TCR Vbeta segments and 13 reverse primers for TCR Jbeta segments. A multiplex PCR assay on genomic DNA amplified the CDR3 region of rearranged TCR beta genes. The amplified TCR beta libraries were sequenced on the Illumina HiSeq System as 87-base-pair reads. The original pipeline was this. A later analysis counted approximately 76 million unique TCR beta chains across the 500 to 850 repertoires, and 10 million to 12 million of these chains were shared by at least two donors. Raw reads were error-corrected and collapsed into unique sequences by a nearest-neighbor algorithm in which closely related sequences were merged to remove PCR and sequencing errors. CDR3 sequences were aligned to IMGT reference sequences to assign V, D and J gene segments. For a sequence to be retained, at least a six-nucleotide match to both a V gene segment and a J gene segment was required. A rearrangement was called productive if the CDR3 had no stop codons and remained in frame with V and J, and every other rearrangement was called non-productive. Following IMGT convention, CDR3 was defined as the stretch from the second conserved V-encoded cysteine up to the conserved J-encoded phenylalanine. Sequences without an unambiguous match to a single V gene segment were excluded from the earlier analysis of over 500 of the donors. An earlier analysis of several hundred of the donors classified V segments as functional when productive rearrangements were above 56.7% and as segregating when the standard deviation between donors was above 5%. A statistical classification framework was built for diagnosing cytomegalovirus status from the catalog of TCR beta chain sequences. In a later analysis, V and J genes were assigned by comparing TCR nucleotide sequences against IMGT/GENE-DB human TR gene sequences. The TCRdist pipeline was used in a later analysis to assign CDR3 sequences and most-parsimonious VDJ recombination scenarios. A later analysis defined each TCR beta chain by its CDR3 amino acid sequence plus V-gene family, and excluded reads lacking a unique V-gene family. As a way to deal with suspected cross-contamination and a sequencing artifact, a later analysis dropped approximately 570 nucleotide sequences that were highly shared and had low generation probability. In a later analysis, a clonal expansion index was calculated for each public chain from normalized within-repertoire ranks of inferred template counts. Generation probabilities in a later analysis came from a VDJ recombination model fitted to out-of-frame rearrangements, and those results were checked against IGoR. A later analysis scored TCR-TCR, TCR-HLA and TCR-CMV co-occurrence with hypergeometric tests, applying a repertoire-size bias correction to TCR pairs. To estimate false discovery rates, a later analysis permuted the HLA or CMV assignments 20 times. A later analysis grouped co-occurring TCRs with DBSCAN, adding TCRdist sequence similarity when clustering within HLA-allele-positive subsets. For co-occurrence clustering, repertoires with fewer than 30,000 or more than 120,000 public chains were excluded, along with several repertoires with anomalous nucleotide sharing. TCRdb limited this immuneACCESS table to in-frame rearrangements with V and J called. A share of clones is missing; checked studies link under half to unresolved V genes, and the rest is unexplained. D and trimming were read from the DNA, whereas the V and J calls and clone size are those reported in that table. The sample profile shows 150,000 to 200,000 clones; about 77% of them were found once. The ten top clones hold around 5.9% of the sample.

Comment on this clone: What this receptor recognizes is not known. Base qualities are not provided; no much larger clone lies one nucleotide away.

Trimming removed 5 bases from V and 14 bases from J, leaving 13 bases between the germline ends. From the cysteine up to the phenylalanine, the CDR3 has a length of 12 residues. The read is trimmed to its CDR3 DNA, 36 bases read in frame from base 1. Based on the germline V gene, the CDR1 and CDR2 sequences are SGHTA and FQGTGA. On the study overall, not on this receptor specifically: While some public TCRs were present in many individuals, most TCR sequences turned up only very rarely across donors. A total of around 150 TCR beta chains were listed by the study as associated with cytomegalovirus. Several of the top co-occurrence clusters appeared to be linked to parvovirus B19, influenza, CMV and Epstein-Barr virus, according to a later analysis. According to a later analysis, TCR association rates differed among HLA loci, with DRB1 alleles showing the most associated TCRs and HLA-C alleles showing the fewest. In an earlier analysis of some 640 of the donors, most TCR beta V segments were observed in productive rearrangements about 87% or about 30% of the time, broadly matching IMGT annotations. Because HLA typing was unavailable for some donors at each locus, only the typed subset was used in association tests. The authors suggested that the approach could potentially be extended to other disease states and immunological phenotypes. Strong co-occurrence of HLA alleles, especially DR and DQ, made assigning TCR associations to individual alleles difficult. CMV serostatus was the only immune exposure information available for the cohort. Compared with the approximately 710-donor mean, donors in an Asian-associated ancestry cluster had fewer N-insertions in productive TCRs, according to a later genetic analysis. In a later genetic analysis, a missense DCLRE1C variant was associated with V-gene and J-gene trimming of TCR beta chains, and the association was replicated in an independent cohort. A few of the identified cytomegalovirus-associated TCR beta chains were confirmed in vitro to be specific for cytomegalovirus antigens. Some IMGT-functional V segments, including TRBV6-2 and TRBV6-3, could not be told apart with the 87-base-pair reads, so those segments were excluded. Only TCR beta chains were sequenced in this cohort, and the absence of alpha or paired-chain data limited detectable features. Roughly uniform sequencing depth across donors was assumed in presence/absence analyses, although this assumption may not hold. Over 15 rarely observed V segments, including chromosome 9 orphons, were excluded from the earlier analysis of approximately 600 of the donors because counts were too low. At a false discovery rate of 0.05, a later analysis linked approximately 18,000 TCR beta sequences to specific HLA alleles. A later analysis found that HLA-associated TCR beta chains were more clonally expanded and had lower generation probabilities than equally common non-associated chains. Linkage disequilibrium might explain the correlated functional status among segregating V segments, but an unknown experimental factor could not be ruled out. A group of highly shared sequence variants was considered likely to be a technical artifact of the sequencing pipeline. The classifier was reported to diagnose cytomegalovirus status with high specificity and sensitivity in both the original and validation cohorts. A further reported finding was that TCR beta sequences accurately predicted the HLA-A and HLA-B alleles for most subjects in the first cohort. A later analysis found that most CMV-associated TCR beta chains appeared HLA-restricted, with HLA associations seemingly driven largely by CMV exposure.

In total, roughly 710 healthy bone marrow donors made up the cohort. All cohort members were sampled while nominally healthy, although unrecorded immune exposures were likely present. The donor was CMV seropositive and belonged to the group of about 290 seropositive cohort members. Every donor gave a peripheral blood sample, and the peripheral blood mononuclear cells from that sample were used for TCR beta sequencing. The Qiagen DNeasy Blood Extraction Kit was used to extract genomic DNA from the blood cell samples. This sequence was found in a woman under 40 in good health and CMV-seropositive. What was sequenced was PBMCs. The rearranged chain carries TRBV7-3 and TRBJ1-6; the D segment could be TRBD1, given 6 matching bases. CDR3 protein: CASSASQGTLHF. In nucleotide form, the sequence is TGTGCCAGCAGCGCGTCCCAGGGGACCCTCCACTTT.